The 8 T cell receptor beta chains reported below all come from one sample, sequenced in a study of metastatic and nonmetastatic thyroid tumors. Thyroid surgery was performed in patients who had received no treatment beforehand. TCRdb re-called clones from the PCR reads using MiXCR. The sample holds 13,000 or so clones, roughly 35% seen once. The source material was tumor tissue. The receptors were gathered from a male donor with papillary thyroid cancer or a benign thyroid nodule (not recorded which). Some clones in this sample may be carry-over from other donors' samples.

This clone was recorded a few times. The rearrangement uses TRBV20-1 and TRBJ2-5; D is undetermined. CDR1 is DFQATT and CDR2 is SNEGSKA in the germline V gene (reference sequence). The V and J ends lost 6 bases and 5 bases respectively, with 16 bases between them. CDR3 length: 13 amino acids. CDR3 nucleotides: TGCAGTGCCATGGACGGGTTTTCGGAGACCCAGTACTTC. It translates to CSAMDGFSETQYF.

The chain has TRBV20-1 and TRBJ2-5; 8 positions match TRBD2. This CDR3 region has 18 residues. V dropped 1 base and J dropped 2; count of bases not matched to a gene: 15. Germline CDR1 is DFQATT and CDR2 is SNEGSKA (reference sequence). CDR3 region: CSARATPGSGSLQETQYF. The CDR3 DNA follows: TGCAGTGCTAGAGCCACCCCCGGGAGCGGGAGTCTGCAAGAGACCCAGTACTTC.

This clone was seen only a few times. The CDR3 region is CASSESRGVLAGQEQYF. CDR3 DNA: TGCGCCAGCAGTGAGTCGCGTGGGGTACTAGCGGGACAAGAGCAGTACTTC. This chain links TRBV10-1 with TRBJ2-7, with TRBD2 matching 10 bases. CDR1 WNHNN and CDR2 SYGVQD come from the germline V gene (reference sequence). V lost 0 bases to trimming and J lost 7 bases; unmatched junction nucleotides: 12. The CDR3 has 17 residues.

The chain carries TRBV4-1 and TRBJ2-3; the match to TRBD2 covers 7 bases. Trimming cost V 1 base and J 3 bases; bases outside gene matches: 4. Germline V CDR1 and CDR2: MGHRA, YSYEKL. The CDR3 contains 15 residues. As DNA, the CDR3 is TGCGCCAGCAGCCAAGTGGGAGGGGTTACAGATACGCAGTATTTT. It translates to CASSQVGGVTDTQYF.

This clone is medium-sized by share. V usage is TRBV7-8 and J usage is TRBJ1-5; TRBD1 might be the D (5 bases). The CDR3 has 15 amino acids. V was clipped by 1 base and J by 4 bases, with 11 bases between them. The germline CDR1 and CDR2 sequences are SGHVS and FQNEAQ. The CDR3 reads CASSLVGGGNQPQHF. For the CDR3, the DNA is TGTGCCAGCAGCTTAGTAGGTGGGGGAAATCAGCCCCAGCATTTT.

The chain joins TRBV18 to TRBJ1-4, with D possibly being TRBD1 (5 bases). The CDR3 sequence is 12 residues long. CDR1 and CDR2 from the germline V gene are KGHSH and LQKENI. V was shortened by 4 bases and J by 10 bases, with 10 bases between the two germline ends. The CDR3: CASSRPQGKLFF. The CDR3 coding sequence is TGTGCCAGCTCACGGCCCCAGGGAAAACTGTTTTTT.

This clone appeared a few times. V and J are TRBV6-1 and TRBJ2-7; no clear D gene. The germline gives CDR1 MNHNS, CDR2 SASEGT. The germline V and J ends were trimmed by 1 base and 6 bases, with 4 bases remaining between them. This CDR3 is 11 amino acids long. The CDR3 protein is CASSEGGEQYF. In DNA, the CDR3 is TGTGCCAGCAGTGAAGGGGGCGAGCAGTACTTC.

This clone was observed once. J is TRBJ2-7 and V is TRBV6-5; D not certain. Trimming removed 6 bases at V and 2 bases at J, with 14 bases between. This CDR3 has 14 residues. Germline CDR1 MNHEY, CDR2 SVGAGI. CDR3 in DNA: TGTGCCAGCAGAAACTCTAGTCCGCCCTACGAGCAGTACTTC. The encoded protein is CASRNSSPPYEQYF.